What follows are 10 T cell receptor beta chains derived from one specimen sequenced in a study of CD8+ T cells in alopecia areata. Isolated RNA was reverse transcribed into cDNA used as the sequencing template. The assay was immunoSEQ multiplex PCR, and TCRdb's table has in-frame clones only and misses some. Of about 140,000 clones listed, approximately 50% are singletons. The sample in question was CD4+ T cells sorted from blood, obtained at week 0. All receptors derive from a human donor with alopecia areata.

The DNA of the CDR3 is TGTGCCAGCAGCGCCCTCAGGGGCACAGATACGCAGTATTTT. This translates into CASSALRGTDTQYF. V and J are TRBV9 and TRBJ2-3; perhaps TRBD1 as D (5 bases). Trimming stripped 3 bases from V and 1 base from J, with 9 bases between. Looked up from germline, CDR1 is SGDLS and CDR2 is YYNGEE. The CDR3 is made up of 14 amino acids.

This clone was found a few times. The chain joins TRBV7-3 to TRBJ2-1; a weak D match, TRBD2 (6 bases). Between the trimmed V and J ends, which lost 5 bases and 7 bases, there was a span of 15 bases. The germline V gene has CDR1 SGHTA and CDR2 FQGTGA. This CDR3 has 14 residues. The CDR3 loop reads CASSPLRGGNEQFF. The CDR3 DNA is TGTGCCAGCAGCCCCCTTCGAGGAGGGAATGAGCAGTTCTTC.

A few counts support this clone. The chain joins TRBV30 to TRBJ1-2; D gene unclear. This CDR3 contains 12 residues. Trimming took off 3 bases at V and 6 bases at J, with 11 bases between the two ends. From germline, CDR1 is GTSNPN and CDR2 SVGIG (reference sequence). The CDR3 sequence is CAWRINRNGYTF. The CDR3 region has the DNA TGTGCCTGGAGGATCAATCGTAATGGCTACACCTTC.

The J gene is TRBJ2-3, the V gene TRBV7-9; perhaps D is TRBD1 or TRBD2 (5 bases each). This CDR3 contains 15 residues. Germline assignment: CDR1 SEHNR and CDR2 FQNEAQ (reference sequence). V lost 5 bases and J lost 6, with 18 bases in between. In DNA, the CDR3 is TGTGCCAGCAGCGTCCTCGGGACCGCGGTGGATACGCAGTATTTT. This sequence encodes CASSVLGTAVDTQYF.

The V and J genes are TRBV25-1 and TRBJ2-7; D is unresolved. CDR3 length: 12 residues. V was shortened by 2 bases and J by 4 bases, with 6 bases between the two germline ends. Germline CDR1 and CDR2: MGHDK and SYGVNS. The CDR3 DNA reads TGTGCCAGCAGTGAACCCGATTACGAGCAGTACTTC. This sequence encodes CASSEPDYEQYF.

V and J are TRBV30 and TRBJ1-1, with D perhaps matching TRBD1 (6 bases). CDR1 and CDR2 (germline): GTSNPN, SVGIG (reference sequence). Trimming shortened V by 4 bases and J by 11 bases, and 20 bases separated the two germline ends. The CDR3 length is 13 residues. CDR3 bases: TGTGCCTGGACGAAGGGGGACGTGGCTTTTGCTTTCTTT. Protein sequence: CAWTKGDVAFAFF.

The CDR3 protein is CASSLWAERSYEQYF. In DNA, the CDR3 is TGCGCCAGCAGCTTGTGGGCAGAACGATCCTACGAGCAGTACTTC. This chain connects TRBV5-1 to TRBJ2-7; D remains ambiguous. Germline V CDR1 and CDR2: SGHRS, YFSETQ. V was trimmed by 1 base and J by 1 base, leaving 12 bases between them. The CDR3 covers 15 residues.

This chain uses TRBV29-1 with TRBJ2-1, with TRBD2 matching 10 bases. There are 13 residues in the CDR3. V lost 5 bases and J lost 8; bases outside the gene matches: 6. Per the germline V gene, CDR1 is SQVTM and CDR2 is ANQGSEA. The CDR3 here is CSVQSGRGDEQFF. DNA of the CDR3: TGCAGCGTTCAGAGCGGGAGGGGGGATGAGCAGTTCTTC.

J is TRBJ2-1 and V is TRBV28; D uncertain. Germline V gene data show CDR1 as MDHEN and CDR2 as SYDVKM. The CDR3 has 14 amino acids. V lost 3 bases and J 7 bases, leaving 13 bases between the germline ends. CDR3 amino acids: CASSFVSPENEQFF. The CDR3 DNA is TGTGCCAGCAGTTTCGTGTCCCCAGAAAATGAGCAGTTCTTC.

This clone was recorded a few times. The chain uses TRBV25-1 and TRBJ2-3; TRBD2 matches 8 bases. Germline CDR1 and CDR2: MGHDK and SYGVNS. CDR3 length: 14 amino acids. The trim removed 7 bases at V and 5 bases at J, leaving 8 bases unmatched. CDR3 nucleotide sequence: TGTGCCAGCACACACGGGCTAGCGGGAGATACGCAGTATTTT. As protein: CASTHGLAGDTQYF.